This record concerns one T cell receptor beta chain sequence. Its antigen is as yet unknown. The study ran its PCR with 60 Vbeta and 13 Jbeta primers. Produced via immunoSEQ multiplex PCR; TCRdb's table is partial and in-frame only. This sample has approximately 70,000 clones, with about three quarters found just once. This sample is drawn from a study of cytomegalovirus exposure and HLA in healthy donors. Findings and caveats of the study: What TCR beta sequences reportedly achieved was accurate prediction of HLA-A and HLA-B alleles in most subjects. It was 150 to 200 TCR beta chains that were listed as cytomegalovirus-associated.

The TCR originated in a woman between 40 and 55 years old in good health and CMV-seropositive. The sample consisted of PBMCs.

The CDR3 reads CASSAETQGRETQYF. Written as DNA, the CDR3 is TGCGCCAGCAGCGCGGAGACACAGGGTCGAGAGACCCAGTACTTC. The V call is TRBV5-1, the J call TRBJ2-5; possible D gene TRBD1, 6 bases. The germline gives CDR1 SGHRS, CDR2 YFSETQ. This CDR3 has 15 residues. The V gene lost 4 bases and the J gene lost 4 bases, with 17 bases spanning the gap. Full variable domain (rest looked up from reference TRBV5-1 and TRBJ2-5): KAGVTQTPRYLIKTRGQQVTLSCSPISGHRSVSWYQQTPGQGLQFLFEYFSETQRNKGNFPGRFSGRQFSNSRSEMNVSTLELGDSALYLCASSAETQGRETQYFGPGTRLLVL.